The 5 T cell receptor beta chains below were found in one sample sequenced in a study of beta chain features in type 1 diabetes (dated by TCRdb to 2017 to 2018). Library creation used the immunoSEQ multiplex PCR assay. The High Capacity cDNA Reverse Transcription Kit was used to reverse transcribe all of the isolated RNA, meaning that expressed TCRB transcripts were what got sequenced. TCRdb re-hosts the immuneACCESS table, in-frame sequences only. Its copies lack some clones; in the studies checked, an unresolved V gene accounts for under half of them, and the cause for the rest is not known. The sample profile shows 390,000 or so clones; over 11% of them were found once. The top ten clonotypes cover about 0.034% of the sample. What was sequenced was naive CD4+ T cells from blood. This specimen's cell subset or site label, interpreted: true naive CD4+ T cells. These receptors came from a man aged 25 to 45 in good health.

The rearrangement links TRBV25-1 to TRBJ1-1, with D possibly matching TRBD1 (5 bases). CDR3 size: 14 residues. Germline CDR1 MGHDK, CDR2 SYGVNS. V was trimmed by 2 bases and J by 4 bases, leaving 11 bases between them. CDR3 nucleotide sequence: TGTGCCAGCAGTGAACCCAGTCAGGGCACTGAAGCTTTCTTT. Translated: CASSEPSQGTEAFF.

This clone was recorded a few times. V and J are TRBV30 and TRBJ2-2; 12 nucleotides agree with TRBD1. The germline V gene encodes CDR1 GTSNPN and CDR2 SVGIG (reference sequence). The V gene end was trimmed by 4 bases and the J gene end by 6 bases; junction bases not matched to a gene: 6. The CDR3 length is 15 residues. The CDR3 nucleotides are TGTGCCTGGACAGAGGGGACAGGGGGCCCCGGGGAGCTGTTTTTT. This encodes CAWTEGTGGPGELFF.

This clone was counted between two and nine times. The rearrangement links TRBV19 to TRBJ2-5, with 8 bases fitting TRBD2. Unmatched junction bases numbered 17, after V lost 3 bases and J lost 5 bases. The CDR3 extends over 18 amino acids. Germline assignment: CDR1 LNHDA and CDR2 SQIVND (reference sequence). The CDR3 here is CASSMGGTSIVSGETQYF. Written as DNA, the CDR3 is TGTGCCAGTAGTATGGGCGGGACTAGTATAGTATCGGGCGAGACCCAGTACTTC.

The chain is built from TRBV5-6 and TRBJ1-5; D not resolved. The CDR3 is 12 residues long. V was cut by 2 bases and J by 15 bases, with 15 bases left in between. The V gene's germline CDR1 is SGHDT and CDR2 YYEEEE. CDR3 in DNA: TGTGCCAGCAGCTTAGGGCGAGGTTATTGGCATTTT. As protein: CASSLGRGYWHF.

This clone was detected a few times. The chain links TRBV5-1 to TRBJ2-1; D is ambiguous. The CDR3 length is 12 residues. The germline gives CDR1 SGHRS, CDR2 YFSETQ. With 0 bases removed from V and 9 bases from J, the gap between germline ends came to 7 bases. CDR3 loop: CASSLDLSEQFF. In DNA form, the CDR3 reads TGCGCCAGCAGCTTGGATTTGAGTGAGCAGTTCTTC.